One T cell receptor (beta chain) is described in this entry. CDR3 length: 15 amino acids. Germline-derived CDR1 and CDR2 are MDHEN and SYDVKM. The germline V and J ends were trimmed by 5 bases and 14 bases, with 26 bases remaining between them. This entry comes from a study of blood T cells in healthy people across ages. A second PCR of roughly 7 to 11 cycles used a sample-barcoded 5' primer and a J-beta primer mix. TCRdb re-called the 5' RACE reads with MiXCR, one entry per CDR3 protein. The sample lists 780,000 or so distinct CDR3 sequences, less than 70% occurring once. The gene calls are TRBV28 and TRBJ2-3; D is tentatively TRBD1 or TRBD2 (7 bases each). The TCR comes from a man older than 75 in good health. Sequencing was done on a sample of blood. The CDR3 spells CASSGQGGVHRYAYF. CDR3 coding DNA: TGTGCCAGCAGTGGCCAGGGGGGGGTTCACAGATACGCGTATTTT.